This record covers a single T cell receptor (beta chain). The antigen is undetermined. PCR involved 60 Vbeta and 13 Jbeta primers. TCRdb keeps only in-frame clones here, not all; method: immunoSEQ multiplex PCR. The sample lists more than 110,000 clones; approximately 80% were seen once. The sample comes from a study of cytomegalovirus exposure and HLA in healthy donors. Study observations and caveats: For most subjects, TCR beta sequences were reported to predict HLA-A and HLA-B alleles with accuracy. Later analysis demonstrated an association between a missense DCLRE1C variant and TCR beta V- and J-gene trimming. The availability of immune exposure information extended only to CMV serostatus. It is likely that the observed cluster of highly shared sequence variants was a sequencing artifact.

The CDR3 length is 15 residues. Trimming pared 1 base from V and 3 bases from J, leaving 12 bases between. Germline V gene data show CDR1 as SEHNR and CDR2 as FQNEAQ (reference sequence). The source material was PBMCs. The chain uses TRBV7-9 and TRBJ1-2, with D uncertain. This sequence was found in a male donor in good health and CMV-seronegative. The CDR3 loop is CASSLDTPWHYGYTF. CDR3 sequence (DNA): TGTGCCAGCAGCTTAGACACCCCCTGGCACTATGGCTACACCTTC.